The 20 T cell receptor beta chains below come from one sample, sequenced in a study of Graves' ophthalmopathy and Graves' hyperthyroidism. Beta-chain TCR CDR3 regions were amplified from RNA transcripts. RT-PCR with HTBI primers came first, then second-round multiplex PCR. TCRdb re-called the multiplex PCR reads with MiXCR, one entry per CDR3 protein. The sample shows some 390,000 distinct CDR3 sequences, roughly 18% of them seen only once. The sample consisted of peripheral blood. The receptors originated from a woman younger than 30 with Graves' ophthalmopathy.

This clonotype has ten or more counts. CDR3 DNA: TGTGCCTGGAGGTGGGGGTCCAACACCGGGGAGCTGTTTTTT. Amino acids: CAWRWGSNTGELFF. The gene calls are TRBV30 and TRBJ2-2; tentatively, D is TRBD1 or TRBD2 (5 bases each). The V end was cut by 3 bases, the J end by 2 bases, with 10 bases between. The germline gives CDR1 GTSNPN, CDR2 SVGIG (reference sequence). The CDR3 contains 14 residues.

This clonotype was detected ten times or more. J is TRBJ2-7 and V is TRBV5-1, with no clear D. Trimming removed 0 bases from V and 9 bases from J, with 19 bases in between. The V gene's germline CDR1 is SGHRS and CDR2 YFSETQ. There are 15 residues in the CDR3. This CDR3 is CASSLGPGTPTTQYF. CDR3 nucleotides: TGCGCCAGCAGCTTGGGCCCAGGTACACCTACGACGCAGTACTTC. The whole variable domain, filled in from reference TRBV5-1 and TRBJ2-7, reads KAGVTQTPRYLIKTRGQQVTLSCSPISGHRSVSWYQQTPGQGLQFLFEYFSETQRNKGNFPGRFSGRQFSNSRSEMNVSTLELGDSALYLCASSLGPGTPTTQYFGPGTRLTVT.

A word on this clonotype: A clone one base away is much larger, so this may be a read error. This chain uses TRBV11-2 with TRBJ2-3, with a tentative D call TRBD1 (5 bases). Germline assignment: CDR1 SGHAT and CDR2 FQNNGV. The CDR3 runs 12 residues. Trimming removed 6 bases at V and 6 bases at J, with 10 bases between. CDR3 protein: CASRLQVDTQYF. Here the CDR3 DNA reads TGTGCCAGCAGATTACAGGTGGATACGCAGTATTTT.

The sample holds many counts of this clonotype. The chain uses TRBV6-2 or TRBV6-3 and TRBJ2-7; TRBD1 matches 9 bases. The V gene's germline CDR1 is MNHEY and CDR2 SVGEGT. This CDR3 contains 14 residues. The trim removed 7 bases at V and 0 bases at J, leaving 4 bases unmatched. The CDR3 region has the DNA TGTGCCAGCACCCGGACAGGGGTCTCCTACGAGCAGTACTTC. This translates into CASTRTGVSYEQYF.

This clonotype was counted ten times or more. The V gene is TRBV20-1, the J gene TRBJ1-6, with 7 bases lining up with TRBD1. This CDR3 has 17 amino acids. CDR1 is DFQATT, CDR2 SNEGSKA, per germline (reference sequence). Trimming removed 0 bases from V and 8 bases from J; junction bases left unmatched: 13. CDR3 amino acids: CSARDRRAGQLDSPLHF. As DNA, the CDR3 is TGCAGTGCTAGAGATCGGAGGGCGGGACAGTTGGATTCACCCCTCCACTTT.

This clonotype was seen at least ten times. The chain employs TRBV6-2 or TRBV6-3 and TRBJ1-1; TRBD1 matches 9 bases. Germline loops: CDR1 MNHEY, CDR2 SVGEGT. After removal of 4 bases from V and 1 base from J, the junction contained 10 bases not matched to a gene. This CDR3 is built from 17 residues. The chain's CDR3 is CASSFFPGQGTNTEAFF. The CDR3 nucleotides read TGTGCCAGCAGTTTCTTCCCGGGACAGGGAACGAACACTGAAGCTTTCTTT.

V usage is TRBV30 and J usage is TRBJ1-2; D remains ambiguous. The germline V gene encodes CDR1 GTSNPN and CDR2 SVGIG (reference sequence). The length of the CDR3 is 10 residues. Trimming cost V 6 bases and J 3 bases, with 5 bases left between them. CDR3 sequence: CACRDYGYTF. CDR3 nucleotides: TGTGCCTGCCGGGACTATGGCTACACCTTC.

The chain combines TRBV15 with TRBJ2-5, with D possibly matching TRBD1 (5 bases). The germline gives CDR1 LNHNV, CDR2 YYDKDF (reference sequence). Trimming took off 0 bases at V and 5 bases at J, with 19 bases between the two ends. The CDR3 is 17 residues long. DNA for the CDR3: TGTGCCACCAGCAGAGATCGGGCGGTACAGGCCGGGGAGACCCAGTACTTC. Protein product: CATSRDRAVQAGETQYF.

This clonotype came up many times. The chain links TRBV5-1 to TRBJ1-6, with D possibly being TRBD1 (5 bases). Germline CDR1 SGHRS, CDR2 YFSETQ. V was clipped by 1 base and J by 7 bases, with 9 bases between them. The CDR3 is 14 amino acids. The CDR3 bases are TGCGCCAGCAGCTTGAAGGCAGGGAATTCACCCCTCCACTTT. Its protein is CASSLKAGNSPLHF.

This clonotype appeared many times. The chain uses TRBV11-2 and TRBJ2-5; D remains unclear. The CDR3 contains 15 residues. V lost 2 bases and J 5 bases, leaving 15 bases between the germline ends. The germline V gene has CDR1 SGHAT and CDR2 FQNNGV. This CDR3 is CASSLIRAGRETQYF. CDR3 DNA: TGTGCCAGCAGCTTAATTCGGGCAGGAAGGGAGACCCAGTACTTC.

There are many counts of this clonotype. The chain couples TRBV11-1 to TRBJ1-1; no clear D gene. Trimming took off 3 bases at V and 5 bases at J, with 22 bases between the two ends. Germline assignment: CDR1 SGHAT and CDR2 FQDESV (reference sequence). There are 17 residues in the CDR3. The CDR3 bases are TGTGCCAGCAGCTTTAGACCGTCGGGATCTGAGGTGACTGAAGCTTTCTTT. It encodes CASSFRPSGSEVTEAFF. Based on the CDR3 plus reference TRBV11-1 and TRBJ1-1, the full variable domain is EAEVAQSPRYKITEKSQAVAFWCDPISGHATLYWYRQILGQGPELLVQFQDESVVDDSQLPKDRFSAERLKGVDSTLKIQPAELGDSAMYLCASSFRPSGSEVTEAFFGQGTRLTVV.

The chain employs TRBV28 and TRBJ2-5; 9 bases are shared with TRBD1. V shed 5 bases, J shed 1 base, and the junction held 11 bases outside the gene matches. Germline V gene lookup returns CDR1 MDHEN and CDR2 SYDVKM. This CDR3 is 17 amino acids long. The CDR3 spells CASSLALRQGGQETQYF. The CDR3 bases are TGTGCCAGCAGTCTCGCCCTTAGACAGGGGGGCCAAGAGACCCAGTACTTC.

This clonotype was detected ten times or more. The genes are TRBV6-2 or TRBV6-3 and TRBJ2-4; 7 nucleotides line up with TRBD1. V gave up 5 bases and J gave up 2 bases; unmatched junction bases: 9. The germline V gene has CDR1 MNHEY and CDR2 SVGEGT. The CDR3 totals 16 residues. The CDR3 spells CASSPVNRGTKNIQYF. The CDR3 coding sequence is TGTGCCAGCAGTCCCGTGAACAGGGGAACCAAAAACATTCAGTACTTC.

This clonotype was picked up many times. The chain uses TRBV6-1 and TRBJ1-1; the match to TRBD1 covers 8 bases. Germline-derived CDR1 and CDR2 are MNHNS and SASEGT. The CDR3 runs to 14 residues. Trimming at V came to 6 bases and at J to 4 bases, leaving 7 bases not matched to a gene. CDR3: CASSSGGLGTEAFF. The CDR3, as DNA: TGTGCCAGCAGCTCAGGGGGCCTCGGCACTGAAGCTTTCTTT.

Ten or more counts support this clonotype. The chain has TRBV25-1 and TRBJ1-1; D unclear. Germline V lookup: CDR1 MGHDK, CDR2 SYGVNS. The CDR3 loop spans 14 amino acids. V was clipped by 5 bases and J by 2 bases, with 12 bases between them. The CDR3 here is CASSPRVTNTEAFF. CDR3 nucleotide sequence: TGTGCCAGCAGTCCACGAGTTACAAACACTGAAGCTTTCTTT.

CDR3 residues: CASSLFGNIQYF. Written as DNA, the CDR3 is TGTGCCAGCAGTTTATTTGGAAACATTCAGTACTTC. The genes are TRBV28 and TRBJ2-4; no clear D gene. Trimming removed 1 base at V and 6 bases at J, with 4 bases between. CDR3 length: 12 amino acids. Looked up from germline, CDR1 is MDHEN and CDR2 is SYDVKM.

This clonotype showed up many times. V usage is TRBV7-2 and J usage is TRBJ1-1; D might be TRBD1 (6 bases). The germline V gene encodes CDR1 SGHTA and CDR2 FQGNSA. The CDR3 extends over 14 amino acids. V dropped 6 bases and J dropped 0 bases, with 11 bases sitting between them. CDR3 in DNA: TGTGCCAGCAGTGCCGGACAGATGAACACTGAAGCTTTCTTT. It codes for CASSAGQMNTEAFF.

The chain has TRBV5-5 and TRBJ2-7; D is undetermined. V gave up 4 bases and J gave up 0 bases, with 14 bases separating them. The CDR3 covers 15 residues. CDR1 is SGHKS, CDR2 YYEKEE, per germline (reference sequence). The CDR3 DNA sequence: TGTGCCAGCAGCGGTATGGTGGCCTCCTCCTACGAGCAGTACTTC. Translated: CASSGMVASSYEQYF.

The chain joins TRBV30 to TRBJ1-2; D may be TRBD1 (6 bases). Germline V lookup: CDR1 GTSNPN, CDR2 SVGIG (reference sequence). V was clipped by 0 bases and J by 6 bases, with 11 bases between them. The CDR3 is made up of 13 amino acids. The DNA for the CDR3 is TGTGCCTGGAGTGTAGGGGGGCTCGATGGCTACACCTTC. As protein: CAWSVGGLDGYTF.

This clonotype showed up many times. The V gene is TRBV19, the J gene TRBJ2-5; 7 bases are a match to TRBD1. The CDR3 is 14 residues long. After removal of 6 bases from V and 2 bases from J, the junction contained 6 bases not matched to a gene. Germline lookup yields CDR1 LNHDA and CDR2 SQIVND (reference sequence). In nucleotides, the CDR3 is TGTGCCAGTAGCACCCGGGACAGACAAGAGACCCAGTACTTC. The encoded protein is CASSTRDRQETQYF.